The 27 T cell receptor beta chains listed next were all sequenced from one sample in a study of breast tumors, draining lymph nodes, adjacent tissues. Samples came from axillary lymph nodes draining the breast cancer. Each CDR3 protein gets one entry after TCRdb re-called the multiplex PCR reads with MiXCR. The sample lists some 140,000 distinct CDR3 sequences; 20% to 25% were seen once. The specimen was axillary lymph node tissue. The origin of the receptors is a female donor with breast cancer. Some clones in this sample may be carry-over from other donors' samples.

On this clonotype: A much bigger clone sits one base away, suggesting this may be a read error. V usage is TRBV6-2 or TRBV6-3 and J usage is TRBJ2-7; a weak D match, TRBD1 (5 bases). The CDR3 covers 13 residues. Germline V gene lookup returns CDR1 MNHEY and CDR2 SVGEGT. This chain's CDR3 is CVSIDRRTLEQYF. The CDR3 bases are TGTGTCAGCATAGACAGACGTACCCTCGAGCAGTACTTC.

The chain is built from TRBV4-3 and TRBJ2-2; D may match TRBD1 or TRBD2 (7 bases each). Germline V CDR1 and CDR2: LGHNA, YSLEER. CDR3 length equals 17 residues. V lost 1 base to trimming and J lost 11 bases, with 23 bases between them. The CDR3 bases are TGCGCCAGCAGCCAAGTGACAGGGATTTCAACGGGGGGAGAGCTGTTTTTT. It codes for CASSQVTGISTGGELFF.

Many counts were recorded for this clonotype. The chain is built from TRBV7-8 and TRBJ1-6; D is undetermined. Trimming left V 5 bases short and J 4 bases short, with 12 bases between. Germline V CDR1 and CDR2: SGHVS, FQNEAQ. The CDR3 runs to 15 residues. The CDR3 nucleotides are TGTGCCAGCAGCCCCGACGGCGGTTATAATTCACCCCTCCACTTT. Residues: CASSPDGGYNSPLHF.

This clonotype turned up a few times. This chain connects TRBV7-6 to TRBJ2-1; 10 bases agree with TRBD2. Trimming took 5 bases from V and 9 from J; bases not matched to a gene: 4. The germline V gene has CDR1 SGHVS and CDR2 FNYEAQ. The CDR3 runs 13 residues. The CDR3 loop is CASSLSSGSEQFF. CDR3 sequence (DNA): TGTGCCAGCAGCCTTTCTAGCGGGAGTGAGCAGTTCTTC.

This clonotype showed up many times. The chain couples TRBV7-8 to TRBJ2-7, with TRBD2 as a possible D gene (6 bases). The germline V gene has CDR1 SGHVS and CDR2 FQNEAQ. The CDR3 spans 15 residues. V lost 3 bases and J 4 bases, leaving 16 bases between the germline ends. The CDR3 DNA reads as TGTGCCAGCAGCTTGGGGACCGGGACTGTGTACGAGCAGTACTTC. Protein: CASSLGTGTVYEQYF.

Many counts were recorded for this clonotype. The chain joins TRBV24-1 to TRBJ2-1, with 11 nucleotides matching TRBD2. This CDR3 is 15 amino acids long. J was trimmed by 6 bases and V by 3 bases; bases with no gene match: 3. Germline V CDR1 and CDR2: KGHDR, SFDVKD. The CDR3 region has the DNA TGTGCCACCAGTGATCTGGGGACTAGCGGCAATGAGCAGTTCTTC. Encoded protein: CATSDLGTSGNEQFF.

Note on this clonotype: A much larger clone lies one base from this, so it may be a read error. The rearrangement joins TRBV6-1 to TRBJ2-1, with TRBD2 matching over 8 bases. With 10 bases clipped from V and 6 bases from J, the junction kept 11 bases outside the gene matches. Germline V gene lookup returns CDR1 MNHNS and CDR2 SASEGT. This CDR3 comprises 14 residues. The CDR3 sequence is CATPKGLVSNEQFF. Here the CDR3 DNA reads TGTGCCACCCCGAAGGGACTAGTGAGCAATGAGCAGTTCTTC.

In its sample, this clonotype is medium-sized. The genes are TRBV5-1 and TRBJ2-3, with 12 bases matching TRBD2. Germline V gives CDR1 SGHRS, CDR2 YFSETQ. The CDR3 length is 17 residues. The V and J ends lost 1 base and 5 bases, in that order; junction bases with no gene match: 8. CDR3 coding DNA: TGCGCCAGCAGCTTGATGGATCCGGGACTAGCGGGAGATACGCAGTATTTT. Encoded protein: CASSLMDPGLAGDTQYF. The complete variable domain, with remaining parts taken from reference TRBV5-1 and TRBJ2-3, reads KAGVTQTPRYLIKTRGQQVTLSCSPISGHRSVSWYQQTPGQGLQFLFEYFSETQRNKGNFPGRFSGRQFSNSRSEMNVSTLELGDSALYLCASSLMDPGLAGDTQYFGPGTRLTVL.

This clonotype has ten or more counts. The chain uses TRBV11-3 and TRBJ2-1, with D hard to call. V dropped 1 base and J dropped 9 bases, with 10 bases sitting between them. The CDR3 sequence is 13 residues long. Germline V CDR1 and CDR2: SGHNT, YENEEA. In nucleotides, the CDR3 is TGTGCCAGCAGCTTAGTTCGGTCAAGTGAGCAGTTCTTC. This encodes CASSLVRSSEQFF.

Note on this clonotype: A single base separates this from a much larger clone, so it may be a read error. The chain is built from TRBV6-4 and TRBJ2-1; 13 bases are a match to TRBD2. Germline V gene data show CDR1 as MRHNA and CDR2 as SNTAGT. CDR3 length equals 19 residues. The CDR3 region has the DNA TGTGCCAGCAACCGGGGAGGGACTAGCGGGACTCAATCCTACAATGAGCAGGTCTTC. Translating gives CASNRGGTSGTQSYNEQVF.

This clonotype was recorded at least ten times. The chain has TRBV12-3 or TRBV12-4 and TRBJ2-1, with a tentative D call TRBD1 (6 bases). Trimming took off 2 bases at V and 4 bases at J, with 12 bases between the two ends. CDR3 length equals 15 residues. The CDR3 spells CASSLWTEQYNEQFF. The CDR3 bases are TGTGCCAGCAGTTTATGGACAGAGCAATACAATGAGCAGTTCTTC.

A few counts support this clonotype. The chain employs TRBV6-5 and TRBJ2-1; D tentatively fits TRBD1 or TRBD2 (5 bases each). This CDR3 contains 14 residues. Germline values: CDR1 MNHEY, CDR2 SVGAGI. The germline V and J ends were trimmed by 6 bases and 7 bases, with 16 bases remaining between them. The CDR3 DNA reads as TGTGCCAGCAGCTTTCGAGGGGTGCGGAATGAGCAGTTCTTC. The encoded protein is CASSFRGVRNEQFF.

In its sample, this clonotype was seen many times. The chain has TRBV7-9 and TRBJ2-3, with 10 bases lining up with TRBD1. Germline values: CDR1 SEHNR, CDR2 FQNEAQ (reference sequence). The CDR3 has 12 residues. V lost 5 bases, J lost 10 bases, and 3 bases stayed unmatched. CDR3 coding DNA: TGTGCCAGCAGCCGGGACAGGGGTCCGCAGTATTTT. It translates to CASSRDRGPQYF.

This sequence joins TRBV7-2 and TRBJ2-1; 14 nucleotides line up with TRBD2. CDR3 size: 16 residues. Germline values: CDR1 SGHTA, CDR2 FQGNSA. The V segment lost 0 bases and the J segment 8 bases; nucleotides outside the gene matches: 3. CDR3 nucleotides: TGTGCCAGCAGCTTAGCAGGGACTAGCGGGAGCGATGAGCAGTTCTTC. Amino acid sequence: CASSLAGTSGSDEQFF.

There are many counts of this clonotype. The rearrangement joins TRBV3-1 to TRBJ2-3; either TRBD1 or TRBD2 may fit D (5 bases each). The CDR3 spans 16 residues. Per germline, CDR1 LGHDT and CDR2 YNNKEL (reference sequence). The V and J ends lost 1 base and 6 bases respectively, with 17 bases between them. The CDR3 region is CASSQGGRGPGDTQYF. Written as DNA, the CDR3 is TGTGCCAGCAGCCAAGGGGGGAGAGGGCCGGGGGATACGCAGTATTTT.

This clonotype was seen many times. The chain links TRBV20-1 to TRBJ2-1; tentatively, D is TRBD2 (6 bases). Germline-derived CDR1 and CDR2 are DFQATT and SNEGSKA (reference sequence). V was trimmed by 4 bases and J by 2 bases, leaving 21 bases between them. The CDR3 is 17 amino acids. The CDR3 here is CSAIGVNERRAYNEQFF. The CDR3 nucleotides are TGCAGTGCTATTGGGGTGAATGAAAGGAGGGCCTACAATGAGCAGTTCTTC.

This clonotype has at least ten counts. V gene TRBV7-8 combines with J gene TRBJ2-1; unclear D gene. Looked up from germline, CDR1 is SGHVS and CDR2 is FQNEAQ. V gave up 7 bases and J gave up 3 bases, with 16 bases separating them. CDR3 length: 15 amino acids. This chain's CDR3 is CASTTSGKIYNEQFF. In DNA form, the CDR3 reads TGTGCCAGCACCACCTCAGGCAAAATCTACAATGAGCAGTTCTTC. The variable domain in full, completed from reference TRBV7-8 and TRBJ2-1, reads GAGVSQSPRYKVAKRGQDVALRCDPISGHVSLFWYQQALGQGPEFLTYFQNEAQLDKSGLPSDRFFAERPEGSVSTLKIQRTQQEDSAVYLCASTTSGKIYNEQFFGPGTRLTVL.

This clonotype was recorded at least ten times. The CDR3 nucleotides read TGTGCCAGCAGCTTAGGGTCTCCTAATCAGCCCCAGCATTTT. This encodes CASSLGSPNQPQHF. The chain joins TRBV7-2 to TRBJ1-5; the D is unclear. Trimming cost V 1 base and J 4 bases, with 8 bases left between them. CDR1 and CDR2 (germline): SGHTA, FQGNSA. This CDR3 comprises 14 residues.

Points on this clonotype: This sequence may be a read error, since a much larger clone differs from it by one base. It is likely a read error, because the conserved phenylalanine at the end of the CDR3 is missing. The chain uses TRBV20-1 and TRBJ2-3; D is unclear. Germline CDR1 and CDR2: DFQATT and SNEGSKA (reference sequence). The germline V and J ends were trimmed by 2 bases and 2 bases, with 5 bases remaining between them. The CDR3 sequence is 12 residues long. CDR3 protein: CSARKPTDTQYS. In DNA form, the CDR3 reads TGCAGTGCTAGAAAGCCCACAGATACGCAGTATTCT.

This clonotype has ten or more counts. This chain connects TRBV7-9 to TRBJ1-6; TRBD1 matches at 10 bases. V shed 5 bases, J shed 9 bases, and the junction held 7 bases outside the gene matches. The CDR3 length is 15 residues. The V gene's germline CDR1 is SEHNR and CDR2 FQNEAQ (reference sequence). CDR3 nucleotides: TGTGCCAGCAGCCCGAGCGGGACAGGGGCTTCACCCCTCCACTTT. Its protein product is CASSPSGTGASPLHF.

This clonotype occurred many times. Here the CDR3 reads CASSLYSGSYNEQFF. CDR3 DNA sequence: TGTGCCAGCAGCTTATACTCAGGCTCCTACAATGAGCAGTTCTTC. The rearrangement uses TRBV7-2 and TRBJ2-1; D is ambiguous. V lost 2 bases and J 0 bases, leaving 8 bases between the germline ends. CDR1 is SGHTA, CDR2 FQGNSA, per germline. The CDR3 is 15 amino acids. The full variable domain, in which reference TRBV7-2 and TRBJ2-1 provide the parts outside the CDR3, is GAGVSQSPSNKVTEKGKDVELRCDPISGHTALYWYRQSLGQGLEFLIYFQGNSAPDKSGLPSDRFSAERTGGSVSTLTIQRTQQEDSAVYLCASSLYSGSYNEQFFGPGTRLTVL.

In its sample, this clonotype was seen many times. The gene calls are TRBV11-2 and TRBJ1-2; D is unclear. V lost 0 bases to trimming and J lost 0 bases, with 11 bases between them. Germline-derived CDR1 and CDR2 are SGHAT and FQNNGV. CDR3 length: 16 residues. The CDR3, as DNA: TGTGCCAGCAGCTTAGATCCGGTCAGAGCTAACTATGGCTACACCTTC. Residues: CASSLDPVRANYGYTF.

The genes are TRBV12-3 or TRBV12-4 and TRBJ1-5, with 8 bases identical to TRBD1. The CDR3 runs 17 residues. With V trimmed by 5 bases and J by 0 bases, 9 bases remained unmatched. The DNA for the CDR3 is TGTGCCAGCAGTATCCACAGGGGACAGGTTAGCAATCAGCCCCAGCATTTT. Translated: CASSIHRGQVSNQPQHF.

This clonotype was counted many times. This chain joins TRBV13 and TRBJ2-3; D not resolved. From germline, CDR1 is PRHDT and CDR2 FYEKMQ (reference sequence). This CDR3 has 15 amino acids. Trimming took 5 bases from V and 2 from J, leaving 14 bases between them. The CDR3 region has the DNA TGTGCCAGCAGCATCGGATCCAGCCCCACAGATACGCAGTATTTT. Translation gives CASSIGSSPTDTQYF.

This clonotype was counted many times. The V and J genes are TRBV5-5 and TRBJ2-7; D is undetermined. The CDR3 is made up of 11 amino acids. Between the trimmed V and J ends, which lost 0 bases and 4 bases, there was a span of 2 bases. The germline CDR1 and CDR2 sequences are SGHKS and YYEKEE (reference sequence). CDR3: CASSLEYEQYF. The CDR3 DNA reads as TGTGCCAGCAGCTTGGAATACGAGCAGTACTTC.

This sequence joins TRBV19 and TRBJ2-7; the match to TRBD2 covers 7 bases. This CDR3 contains 15 residues. Germline loops: CDR1 LNHDA, CDR2 SQIVND (reference sequence). Trimming removed 5 bases from V and 6 bases from J; junction bases left unmatched: 13. The CDR3: CASSFGRPRGSEQYF. The CDR3 nucleotides read TGTGCCAGTAGTTTCGGGAGGCCCCGGGGGAGCGAGCAGTACTTC.

This clonotype occurred many times. The chain is built from TRBV7-3 and TRBJ2-2, with D hard to call. Germline CDR1 and CDR2: SGHTA and FQGTGA. V gave up 3 bases and J gave up 2 bases, with 7 bases separating them. This CDR3 comprises 14 residues. The CDR3 region is CASSFTDNTGELFF. CDR3 DNA: TGTGCCAGCAGCTTCACGGACAACACCGGGGAGCTGTTTTTT.